This entry lists 6 T cell receptor beta chains sequenced from one sample in a study of T-cell reconstitution after alpha-beta-depleted transplantation in children. Unique molecular identifiers were used in preparing the TCRbeta library. Each CDR3 protein gets one entry after TCRdb re-called the PCR reads with MiXCR. The sample holds fewer than 700,000 distinct CDR3 sequences, roughly 13% seen once. The specimen was PBMCs, mostly from graft donor cells, collected 360 days after TCRalphabeta/CD19-depleted stem cell transplant. These receptors were obtained from a male patient younger than 18 who had a stem cell transplant for acute myeloid leukemia, so the T cells may come from the graft donor.

This clonotype appeared a few times. Since no conserved phenylalanine or tryptophan closes the CDR3, a read error is the likely cause. The V and J genes are TRBV14 and TRBJ2-1; D is perhaps TRBD1 (6 bases). CDR1 and CDR2 (germline): SGHDN, FVKESK. This CDR3 has 16 residues. The germline V and J ends were trimmed by 4 bases and 5 bases, with 18 bases remaining between them. The CDR3 is CASSRVRGQTHNEQFC. CDR3 coding DNA: TGTGCCAGCAGCCGGGTACGCGGACAGACCCACAATGAGCAGTTCTGC.

The V and J genes are TRBV7-2 and TRBJ2-7; 8 bases map to TRBD1. The CDR3 consists of 17 residues. The V segment lost 0 bases and the J segment 3 bases; nucleotides outside the gene matches: 10. CDR1 is SGHTA and CDR2 is FQGNSA in the germline V gene. As DNA, the CDR3 is TGTGCCAGCAGCTTAGCTAGGACAGGGATGGGACTCTACGAGCAGTACTTC. Translated, it gives CASSLARTGMGLYEQYF.

J is TRBJ2-1 and V is TRBV20-1; tentatively, D is TRBD1 (6 bases). V was pared by 6 bases and J by 5 bases, with 11 bases between. Germline V gives CDR1 DFQATT, CDR2 SNEGSKA (reference sequence). The CDR3 is made up of 12 amino acids. CDR3 sequence: CSAGDTNNEQFF. The CDR3 DNA follows: TGCAGTGCGGGGGACACCAACAATGAGCAGTTCTTC.

V and J are TRBV5-1 and TRBJ2-7, with 9 bases that match TRBD2. Germline CDR1 SGHRS, CDR2 YFSETQ. The J segment lost 4 bases and the V segment lost 1 base, leaving 3 bases of the junction unmatched. This CDR3 spans 14 amino acids. The CDR3 sequence: CASSLPSGNYEQYF. CDR3 nucleotides: TGCGCCAGCAGCTTGCCTAGCGGGAATTACGAGCAGTACTTC.

The chain links TRBV7-2 to TRBJ1-1; no clear D. The CDR3 totals 14 residues. V lost 5 bases and J lost 4, with 14 bases in between. Germline V gene data show CDR1 as SGHTA and CDR2 as FQGNSA. The CDR3 DNA reads as TGTGCCAGCAGCCCCCGGGTAGGGTCCACTGAAGCTTTCTTT. Amino acids: CASSPRVGSTEAFF.

This clonotype was detected only a few times. This chain connects TRBV18 to TRBJ1-1; D not certain. This CDR3 has 14 amino acids. Germline V gene sequence: CDR1 KGHSH, CDR2 LQKENI. Trimming took off 6 bases at V and 6 bases at J, with 17 bases between the two ends. The CDR3 sequence: CASSTGQTDPEAFF. In DNA form, the CDR3 reads TGTGCCAGCTCTACCGGGCAGACTGACCCTGAAGCTTTCTTT.